What follows are 32 T cell receptor beta chains derived from one specimen sequenced in a study of T cells in narcolepsy. The method was immunoSEQ multiplex PCR; TCRdb's version includes in-frame clones alone and lacks a portion of them. The sample shows nearly 35,000 clones, approximately 77% of them seen only once. The sample taken for sequencing was memory (CD45RA-) CD4+ T cells from blood. These receptors were obtained from a human donor in good health.

The chain has TRBV10-1 and TRBJ2-1; 8 bases align to TRBD1. The germline V gene encodes CDR1 WNHNN and CDR2 SYGVQD (reference sequence). The CDR3 has 14 residues. V was pared by 6 bases and J by 7 bases, with 8 bases of the junction left unmatched. DNA of the CDR3: TGCGCCAGCAGCCCGGGACAGGCGGGAAATGAGCAGTTCTTC. Its protein is CASSPGQAGNEQFF.

The rearrangement links TRBV6-5 to TRBJ1-3; D unresolved. This CDR3 has 16 amino acids. Trimming took 2 bases from V and 0 from J, leaving 11 bases between them. Germline-derived CDR1 and CDR2 are MNHEY and SVGAGI. The CDR3 region has the DNA TGTGCCAGCAGTTACGGACCTCGGAGCTCTGGAAACACCATATATTTT. Protein sequence: CASSYGPRSSGNTIYF.

This chain links TRBV28 with TRBJ1-1; D ambiguous. The germline gives CDR1 MDHEN, CDR2 SYDVKM. Trimming pared 3 bases from V and 6 bases from J, leaving 11 bases between. The CDR3 length is 13 residues. The CDR3 loop is CASSLGWEAEAFF. CDR3 bases: TGTGCCAGCAGTTTGGGCTGGGAGGCTGAAGCTTTCTTT.

The rearrangement uses TRBV30 and TRBJ1-3, with 7 bases aligning to TRBD1. This CDR3 comprises 15 residues. V was clipped by 1 base and J by 5 bases; unmatched bases: 8. Germline V gene lookup returns CDR1 GTSNPN and CDR2 SVGIG (reference sequence). Here the CDR3 DNA reads TGTGCCTGGAGTGCCCCGGACAGGTCTAGAAACACCATATATTTT. Its translation: CAWSAPDRSRNTIYF.

CDR3 sequence reads: CASSLIGQEAFF. The DNA for the CDR3 is TGTGCCAGCAGTTTAATAGGACAGGAAGCTTTCTTT. The rearrangement uses TRBV6-5 and TRBJ1-1, with a weak D call TRBD1 (6 bases). Trimming removed 4 bases at V and 8 bases at J, with 11 bases between. Per germline, CDR1 MNHEY and CDR2 SVGAGI. This CDR3 is built from 12 residues.

This sequence joins TRBV5-4 and TRBJ2-3; 7 bases match TRBD1. CDR1 is SGHNT and CDR2 is YYREEE in the germline V gene (reference sequence). V gave up 4 bases and J gave up 0 bases; unmatched junction bases: 5. CDR3 size: 15 residues. The CDR3 is CASSRGQSSTDTQYF. The CDR3 coding sequence is TGTGCCAGCAGCCGGGGACAGTCTAGCACAGATACGCAGTATTTT.

The V and J genes are TRBV7-6 and TRBJ1-3, with D possibly TRBD1 on 6 matching bases. Germline V gene sequence: CDR1 SGHVS, CDR2 FNYEAQ. The CDR3 is 16 amino acids. V gave up 4 bases and J gave up 4 bases, with 17 bases separating them. The CDR3 is CASSSGAPGGGNTIYF. The CDR3 DNA reads TGTGCCAGCAGCTCAGGGGCCCCCGGCGGAGGAAACACCATATATTTT.

The chain is built from TRBV7-2 and TRBJ2-5; 8 nucleotides match TRBD2. There are 15 residues in the CDR3. V was clipped by 1 base and J by 7 bases; unmatched bases: 8. The germline V gene has CDR1 SGHTA and CDR2 FQGNSA. CDR3 loop: CASSLDGREGATQYF. The CDR3 DNA reads TGTGCCAGCAGCTTAGATGGACGGGAGGGCGCGACCCAGTACTTC.

The rearrangement links TRBV19 to TRBJ1-2; D is undetermined. Germline lookup yields CDR1 LNHDA and CDR2 SQIVND (reference sequence). The CDR3 consists of 11 residues. V was pared by 5 bases and J by 4 bases, with 5 bases between. CDR3: CASSSLYGYTF. The CDR3 DNA follows: TGTGCCAGTAGTTCCCTCTATGGCTACACCTTC.

J is TRBJ2-1 and V is TRBV2; 8 nucleotides align to TRBD2. J was trimmed by 3 bases and V by 9 bases; bases with no gene match: 1. This CDR3 has 12 residues. Per germline, CDR1 SNHLY and CDR2 FYNNEI. The CDR3 region has the DNA TGTGCCAGTAGCGGGGACTACAATGAGCAGTTCTTC. Residues: CASSGDYNEQFF.

The rearrangement uses TRBV6-1 and TRBJ1-1; TRBD1 matches 8 bases. This CDR3 spans 14 amino acids. Germline CDR1 and CDR2: MNHNS and SASEGT. V dropped 7 bases and J dropped 5; count of bases not matched to a gene: 9. In DNA, the CDR3 is TGTGCCAGCACCCGACAGGGGCGAAATACTGAAGCTTTCTTT. Translation gives CASTRQGRNTEAFF.

The chain carries TRBV7-2 and TRBJ2-1; no clear D. V gave up 5 bases and J gave up 8 bases, with 13 bases separating them. The germline V gene has CDR1 SGHTA and CDR2 FQGNSA. CDR3 length equals 13 residues. CDR3 sequence reads: CASSPLRADEQFF. Written as DNA, the CDR3 is TGTGCCAGCAGCCCCCTCCGGGCAGATGAGCAGTTCTTC.

The sample holds one count of this clone. The rearrangement uses TRBV14 and TRBJ2-5; tentative D call: TRBD2 (5 bases). Gene TRBJ2-7 matches the end of the DNA better, so the J call may be wrong. The length of the CDR3 is 13 residues. The V gene's germline CDR1 is SGHDN and CDR2 FVKESK. For the CDR3, the DNA is TGTGCCAGCAGCCAAGGACTATCCTACGAGCAGTACTTC. Its protein is CASSQGLSYEQYF.

The chain recombines TRBV27 with TRBJ2-7; 7 nucleotides agree with TRBD1. Germline trimming cut 0 bases from V and 4 bases from J; bases unmatched to any gene: 3. CDR1 is MNHEY, CDR2 SMNVEV, per germline (reference sequence). The CDR3 length is 14 residues. The CDR3 spells CASSLSGGRYEQYF. CDR3 DNA: TGTGCCAGCAGTTTATCAGGGGGCAGGTACGAGCAGTACTTC.

The V and J genes are TRBV5-1 and TRBJ2-7, with 9 bases that match TRBD1. CDR1 is SGHRS, CDR2 YFSETQ, per germline. The CDR3 is made up of 15 amino acids. V gave up 4 bases and J gave up 4 bases; unmatched junction bases: 9. The CDR3 region is CASSPPGQGSYEQYF. The CDR3 region has the DNA TGCGCCAGCAGCCCACCGGGACAGGGAAGTTACGAGCAGTACTTC.

This chain uses TRBV2 with TRBJ1-2; 7 nucleotides line up with TRBD1. Germline CDR1 is SNHLY and CDR2 is FYNNEI. The ends lost 7 bases at V and 6 bases at J; junction bases unmatched: 8. This CDR3 region has 13 residues. DNA for the CDR3: TGTGCCAGCAAAGATGACAGGGAAAATGGCTACACCTTC. Amino acid sequence: CASKDDRENGYTF.

This chain connects TRBV19 to TRBJ1-5; D uncertain. Germline V gene lookup returns CDR1 LNHDA and CDR2 SQIVND (reference sequence). Trimming left V 2 bases short and J 3 bases short, with 11 bases between. The CDR3 totals 15 residues. CDR3 residues: CASSIQGGPNQPQHF. The CDR3 nucleotides read TGTGCCAGTAGTATACAAGGAGGGCCCAATCAGCCCCAGCATTTT.

The chain joins TRBV5-1 to TRBJ2-2; D unresolved. The CDR3 totals 16 residues. Trimming stripped 0 bases from V and 5 bases from J, with 14 bases between. Germline V lookup: CDR1 SGHRS, CDR2 YFSETQ. The DNA of the CDR3 is TGCGCCAGCAGCTTGGATGTATCCGTCCGGACCGGGGAGCTGTTTTTT. It codes for CASSLDVSVRTGELFF.

This clone has a single count. This sequence joins TRBV5-1 and TRBJ1-1; no reliable D call. The CDR3 extends over 13 amino acids. V gave up 0 bases and J gave up 3 bases, with 6 bases separating them. Germline CDR1 SGHRS, CDR2 YFSETQ. The CDR3 DNA follows: TGCGCCAGCAGCTTGGCTTGGGACACTGAAGCTTTCTTT. Its protein product is CASSLAWDTEAFF.

The J gene is TRBJ1-1, the V gene TRBV11-2, with 7 bases aligning to TRBD1. J gave up 3 bases and V 6 bases, and 4 bases lay outside the gene matches. Per the germline V gene, CDR1 is SGHAT and CDR2 is FQNNGV. This CDR3 is built from 13 residues. The CDR3 bases are TGTGCCAGCAGGCCTACAGGGGACACTGAAGCTTTCTTT. Translation gives CASRPTGDTEAFF.

The chain joins TRBV30 to TRBJ1-6; D is undetermined. The germline V gene has CDR1 GTSNPN and CDR2 SVGIG (reference sequence). The CDR3 runs 17 residues. V was pared by 3 bases and J by 7 bases, with 22 bases between. The CDR3, as DNA: TGTGCCTGGAGACCAAGATTTTCGGGCAGATTCAATTCACCCCTCCACTTT. Translation gives CAWRPRFSGRFNSPLHF.

The gene calls are TRBV30 and TRBJ1-3; TRBD1 matches at 7 bases. V was pared by 5 bases and J by 2 bases, with 3 bases of the junction left unmatched. The CDR3 length is 13 residues. Germline loops: CDR1 GTSNPN, CDR2 SVGIG (reference sequence). CDR3 nucleotide sequence: TGTGCCTGGCAGGGGGTGCCTGGAAACACCATATATTTT. The encoded protein is CAWQGVPGNTIYF.

This sequence joins TRBV25-1 and TRBJ1-5; D gene ambiguous. This CDR3 contains 14 residues. CDR1 MGHDK and CDR2 SYGVNS come from the germline V gene. Trimming shortened V by 4 bases and J by 11 bases, and 18 bases separated the two germline ends. The CDR3 sequence is CASSAPGSPNAQHF. Here the CDR3 DNA reads TGTGCCAGCAGTGCTCCGGGTTCCCCGAATGCCCAGCATTTT.

The chain recombines TRBV6-6 with TRBJ1-3; 8 bases match TRBD1. Trimming took 6 bases from V and 9 from J; bases not matched to a gene: 13. The V gene's germline CDR1 is MNHNY and CDR2 SVGAGI (reference sequence). This CDR3 is built from 15 residues. For the CDR3, the DNA is TGTGCCAGCAGCCACGGGGACAGGCCGTCTGGCACCATATATTTT. It translates to CASSHGDRPSGTIYF.

The chain combines TRBV30 with TRBJ2-2, with 8 bases lining up with TRBD1. CDR3 length equals 15 residues. Trimming removed 0 bases from V and 9 bases from J; junction bases left unmatched: 9. CDR1 is GTSNPN, CDR2 SVGIG, per germline (reference sequence). The CDR3 DNA reads as TGTGCCTGGAGTGTACCGACAGGGGCCATCAGGGAGCTGTTTTTT. It specifies CAWSVPTGAIRELFF.

This clone was seen a single time. The chain joins TRBV7-3 to TRBJ2-3, with D perhaps matching TRBD2 (6 bases). This CDR3 has 15 residues. CDR1 is SGHTA and CDR2 is FQGTGA in the germline V gene. The ends were cut back, 3 bases at V and 6 bases at J, with 16 bases in the middle. The CDR3 loop is CASSFVGDGSDTQYF. The CDR3 bases are TGTGCCAGCAGCTTCGTCGGGGACGGGAGCGATACGCAGTATTTT.

This clone has just a few counts. This sequence joins TRBV6-5 and TRBJ2-5; D may be TRBD1 or TRBD2 (5 bases each). CDR3 length: 14 residues. V lost 2 bases to trimming and J lost 5 bases, with 12 bases between them. Germline V gene data show CDR1 as MNHEY and CDR2 as SVGAGI. The CDR3 is CASSYERGEETQYF. The CDR3 DNA reads TGTGCCAGCAGTTACGAACGAGGGGAGGAGACCCAGTACTTC.

V usage is TRBV5-1 and J usage is TRBJ2-1, with a possible D match to TRBD1 (5 bases). Trimming took off 5 bases at V and 6 bases at J, with 9 bases between the two ends. Germline-derived CDR1 and CDR2 are SGHRS and YFSETQ. The CDR3 has 12 amino acids. CDR3 DNA: TGCGCCAGCAGGGACACAATCAATGAGCAGTTCTTC. Its protein is CASRDTINEQFF.

The chain's CDR3 is CASSPLGTSPTHSYEQYF. CDR3 sequence (DNA): TGTGCCAGCTCACCACTCGGGACTAGCCCTACTCACTCCTACGAGCAGTACTTC. The chain uses TRBV18 and TRBJ2-7; TRBD2 matches at 9 bases. The CDR3 loop spans 18 amino acids. From germline, CDR1 is KGHSH and CDR2 LQKENI. Losses at the gene ends were 1 base for V and 0 bases for J; bases not matched to a gene: 10.

The count of this clone is one. An end of the junction does not agree with germline; a read error may underlie this. The CDR3, as DNA: TGCGCCAGCAGCTCGGATACCGGGACAGGCTTCTTCTTC. Amino acids: CASSSDTGTGFFF. The chain has TRBV5-1 and TRBJ1-2, with TRBD1 identical over 8 bases. The V gene's germline CDR1 is SGHRS and CDR2 YFSETQ. This CDR3 is built from 13 residues.

This clone was observed a few times. The rearrangement links TRBV7-2 to TRBJ2-3; 8 nucleotides line up with TRBD1. This CDR3 has 11 amino acids. V shed 4 bases and J 9 bases; nucleotides not matched to a gene: 0. Germline V CDR1 and CDR2: SGHTA, FQGNSA. CDR3 protein: CASSWDRTQYF. CDR3 bases: TGTGCCAGCAGCTGGGACAGGACGCAGTATTTT.

The chain is built from TRBV30 and TRBJ1-2; a possible D gene is TRBD1 (5 bases). Germline CDR1 reads GTSNPN; CDR2 reads SVGIG (reference sequence). Deletions cut 5 bases from V and 0 bases from J, with 16 bases between. This CDR3 has 15 residues. CDR3 bases: TGTGCCTGGGGCCAGGTGCGAGGGGCTAACTATGGCTACACCTTC. Protein: CAWGQVRGANYGYTF.